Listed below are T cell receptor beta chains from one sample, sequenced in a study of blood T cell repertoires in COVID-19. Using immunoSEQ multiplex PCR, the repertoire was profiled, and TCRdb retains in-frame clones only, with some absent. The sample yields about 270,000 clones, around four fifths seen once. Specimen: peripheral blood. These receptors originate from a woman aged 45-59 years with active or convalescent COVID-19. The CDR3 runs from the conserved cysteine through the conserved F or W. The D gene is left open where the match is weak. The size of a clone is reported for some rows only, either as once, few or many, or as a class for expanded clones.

CDR3 DNA: TGTGCCAGCAGCCAACGGGGACTAGCGGGAGGGGGGAATACGCAGTATTTT; CDR3 protein: CASSQRGLAGGGNTQYF; clone size: NA; CDR3 length: 17; J gene: TRBJ2-3; V gene: TRBV3-1/TRBV3-2; D gene: TRBD2
CDR3 DNA: TGTGCCAGTAGTACCTGGGAGGGCCCCGCAGATACGCAGTATTTT; CDR3 protein: CASSTWEGPADTQYF; clone size: NA; CDR3 length: 15; J gene: TRBJ2-3; V gene: TRBV19; D gene: TRBD2
CDR3 DNA: TGTGCCAGCAGTTTCCAGGGGCCCATGAACACTGAAGCTTTCTTT; CDR3 protein: CASSFQGPMNTEAFF; clone size: once; CDR3 length: 15; J gene: TRBJ1-1; V gene: TRBV28; D gene: NA
CDR3 DNA: TGTGCCAGCAGCTTGACTAGCGGGAGAACCTACGAGCAGTACTTC; CDR3 protein: CASSLTSGRTYEQYF; clone size: NA; CDR3 length: 15; J gene: TRBJ2-7; V gene: TRBV7-8; D gene: TRBD2
CDR3 DNA: TGTGCCGCCGGCCCCAGCGGAGGTATCAATGAGCAGTTCTTC; CDR3 protein: CAAGPSGGINEQFF; clone size: NA; CDR3 length: 14; J gene: TRBJ2-1; V gene: TRBV27; D gene: NA
CDR3 DNA: TGTGCCAGCAGCGAAGTCGGGACAGATACGCAGTATTTT; CDR3 protein: CASSEVGTDTQYF; clone size: NA; CDR3 length: 13; J gene: TRBJ2-3; V gene: TRBV27; D gene: NA
CDR3 DNA: TGTGCCAGCAGCATAACAGGGGGCCTCTATGGCTACACCTTC; CDR3 protein: CASSITGGLYGYTF; clone size: NA; CDR3 length: 14; J gene: TRBJ1-2; V gene: TRBV28; D gene: TRBD1
CDR3 DNA: TGTGCCAGCAGTTATGGGACTAGCGGAACCTTCGGGGCCAACGTCCTGACTTTC; CDR3 protein: CASSYGTSGTFGANVLTF; clone size: NA; CDR3 length: 18; J gene: TRBJ2-6; V gene: TRBV6-2/TRBV6-3; D gene: TRBD2
CDR3 DNA: TGTGCCACCCGGACAGGACCGATGAACACTGAAGCTTTCTTT; CDR3 protein: CATRTGPMNTEAFF; clone size: once; CDR3 length: 14; J gene: TRBJ1-1; V gene: TRBV28; D gene: TRBD1
CDR3 DNA: TGTGCCAGCAGTCTCCAGGACCCGAGGGGGGAGCAGTACTTC; CDR3 protein: CASSLQDPRGEQYF; clone size: NA; CDR3 length: 14; J gene: TRBJ2-7; V gene: TRBV6-5; D gene: NA
CDR3 DNA: TGTGCCAGCTCCCCCAGACAGGGGAGCACTGAAGCTTTCTTT; CDR3 protein: CASSPRQGSTEAFF; clone size: NA; CDR3 length: 14; J gene: TRBJ1-1; V gene: TRBV18; D gene: TRBD1
CDR3 DNA: TGCGCCAGCAGCCAACTCGGACAGGGGGGCGAGCAGTACTTC; CDR3 protein: CASSQLGQGGEQYF; clone size: NA; CDR3 length: 14; J gene: TRBJ2-7; V gene: TRBV4-1; D gene: TRBD1
CDR3 DNA: TGTGCCAGCTCATCGCTTGAAACAGGGACCGGGGAGCTGTTTTTT; CDR3 protein: CASSSLETGTGELFF; clone size: few; CDR3 length: 15; J gene: TRBJ2-2; V gene: TRBV18; D gene: NA
CDR3 DNA: TGTGCCAGCAGTTTCAACCAAGAGACCCAGTACTTC; CDR3 protein: CASSFNQETQYF; clone size: NA; CDR3 length: 12; J gene: TRBJ2-5; V gene: TRBV12-3/TRBV12-4; D gene: NA
CDR3 DNA: TGCGCCAGCAGCTTGGGGGTCTTGGAGGCACCCCTCCACTTT; CDR3 protein: CASSLGVLEAPLHF; clone size: NA; CDR3 length: 14; J gene: TRBJ1-6; V gene: TRBV5-1; D gene: NA
CDR3 DNA: TGTGCCACCAGCATCGACAGGGCTGGAAACACCATATATTTT; CDR3 protein: CATSIDRAGNTIYF; clone size: few; CDR3 length: 14; J gene: TRBJ1-3; V gene: TRBV15; D gene: TRBD1
CDR3 DNA: TGTGCCAGCAGCTTAGAGAGTCATCAGCCCCAGCATTTT; CDR3 protein: CASSLESHQPQHF; clone size: NA; CDR3 length: 13; J gene: TRBJ1-5; V gene: TRBV7-2; D gene: NA
CDR3 DNA: TGTGCCAGCAGCCCCCCAGGGTACACAGATACGCAGTATTTT; CDR3 protein: CASSPPGYTDTQYF; clone size: NA; CDR3 length: 14; J gene: TRBJ2-3; V gene: TRBV6-5; D gene: NA
CDR3 DNA: TGTGCCAGCACCTGGGGGGACCTGTACGAGCAGTACTTC; CDR3 protein: CASTWGDLYEQYF; clone size: NA; CDR3 length: 13; J gene: TRBJ2-7; V gene: TRBV12-3/TRBV12-4; D gene: NA
CDR3 DNA: TGTGCCATCGGGGGTGGGGAGAGTTCCTACGAGCAGTACTTC; CDR3 protein: CAIGGGESSYEQYF; clone size: NA; CDR3 length: 14; J gene: TRBJ2-7; V gene: TRBV2; D gene: NA
CDR3 DNA: TGTGCCAGCAGCGTCAGGGGCGGATATGGGGCAGCTTTCTTT; CDR3 protein: CASSVRGGYGAAFF; clone size: NA; CDR3 length: 14; J gene: TRBJ1-1; V gene: TRBV6-5; D gene: NA
CDR3 DNA: TGTGCCAGCAGCCCAACTAGCGACCCTTACAATGAGCAGTTCTTC; CDR3 protein: CASSPTSDPYNEQFF; clone size: NA; CDR3 length: 15; J gene: TRBJ2-1; V gene: TRBV6-2/TRBV6-3; D gene: TRBD2
CDR3 DNA: TGTGCCAGCAGCGTAGATCCCCTTGCCGCACACAGCTACGAGCAGTACTTC; CDR3 protein: CASSVDPLAAHSYEQYF; clone size: NA; CDR3 length: 17; J gene: TRBJ2-7; V gene: TRBV9; D gene: NA
CDR3 DNA: TGTGCCAGCAGTCCTACAGGGGGTCAAGAGACCCAGTACTTC; CDR3 protein: CASSPTGGQETQYF; clone size: NA; CDR3 length: 14; J gene: TRBJ2-5; V gene: TRBV11-2; D gene: TRBD1
CDR3 DNA: TGTGCCAGCAAGCCGGGGGGCAACTACGAGCAGTACTTC; CDR3 protein: CASKPGGNYEQYF; clone size: NA; CDR3 length: 13; J gene: TRBJ2-7; V gene: TRBV27; D gene: NA
CDR3 DNA: TGTGCCAGCAGCTTACAGGGAGGGGAATCACCCCTCCACTTT; CDR3 protein: CASSLQGGESPLHF; clone size: NA; CDR3 length: 14; J gene: TRBJ1-6; V gene: TRBV7-2; D gene: NA
CDR3 DNA: TGTGCCAGCACCTTGGGTGCAGGGACTAGCACAGATACGCAGTATTTT; CDR3 protein: CASTLGAGTSTDTQYF; clone size: NA; CDR3 length: 16; J gene: TRBJ2-3; V gene: TRBV5-8; D gene: NA
CDR3 DNA: TGTGCCAGCACGGGACAGCCCCAAGAGACCCAGTACTTC; CDR3 protein: CASTGQPQETQYF; clone size: NA; CDR3 length: 13; J gene: TRBJ2-5; V gene: TRBV25-1; D gene: TRBD1
CDR3 DNA: TGCGCCAGCAGCCAAGTGGGGGGGTACGAGCAGTACTTC; CDR3 protein: CASSQVGGYEQYF; clone size: NA; CDR3 length: 13; J gene: TRBJ2-7; V gene: TRBV4-1; D gene: TRBD2
CDR3 DNA: TGTGCCAGCAGTTTGATCCCTGGACAGAAAGCTTTCTTT; CDR3 protein: CASSLIPGQKAFF; clone size: NA; CDR3 length: 13; J gene: TRBJ1-1; V gene: TRBV27; D gene: NA
CDR3 DNA: TGCAGCGTTGAAGATCTGTCCAGCGGGAGGTCCCACGAGCAGTACTTC; CDR3 protein: CSVEDLSSGRSHEQYF; clone size: few; CDR3 length: 16; J gene: TRBJ2-7; V gene: TRBV29-1; D gene: TRBD2
CDR3 DNA: TGTGCCAGCAGTTTGATTAGCCGCTACAATGAGCAGTTCTTC; CDR3 protein: CASSLISRYNEQFF; clone size: NA; CDR3 length: 14; J gene: TRBJ2-1; V gene: TRBV27; D gene: NA
CDR3 DNA: TGTGCCAGTAGTATAACCCCGGTTTCCTACGAGCAGTACTTC; CDR3 protein: CASSITPVSYEQYF; clone size: NA; CDR3 length: 14; J gene: TRBJ2-7; V gene: TRBV19; D gene: NA
CDR3 DNA: TGTGCCAGTAGTATGAGGCAGACTAACTCTGGAAACACCATATATTTT; CDR3 protein: CASSMRQTNSGNTIYF; clone size: NA; CDR3 length: 16; J gene: TRBJ1-3; V gene: TRBV19; D gene: NA
CDR3 DNA: TGTGCCAGCAGCTTAGATGTTCAGGGGGCATTCGAAACTAATGAAAAACTGTTTTTT; CDR3 protein: CASSLDVQGAFETNEKLFF; clone size: NA; CDR3 length: 19; J gene: TRBJ1-4; V gene: TRBV11-2; D gene: TRBD1
CDR3 DNA: TGTGCCAGCAGCCAAGCCGGGACAGGGGCTGAAAAACTGTTTTTT; CDR3 protein: CASSQAGTGAEKLFF; clone size: NA; CDR3 length: 15; J gene: TRBJ1-4; V gene: TRBV3-1/TRBV3-2; D gene: TRBD1
CDR3 DNA: TGTGCCAGCAGCCCACGAGGATATGGCTACACCTTC; CDR3 protein: CASSPRGYGYTF; clone size: once; CDR3 length: 12; J gene: TRBJ1-2; V gene: TRBV9; D gene: NA
CDR3 DNA: TGTGCCAGCAGTCATTCGGCGGGGGAATTGGATACGCAGTATTTT; CDR3 protein: CASSHSAGELDTQYF; clone size: NA; CDR3 length: 15; J gene: TRBJ2-3; V gene: TRBV6-5; D gene: TRBD2
CDR3 DNA: TGTGCCAGCGGACAGGCTGGTGGCACTGAAGCTTTCTTT; CDR3 protein: CASGQAGGTEAFF; clone size: NA; CDR3 length: 13; J gene: TRBJ1-1; V gene: TRBV2; D gene: TRBD1
CDR3 DNA: TGTGCCAGCAGTCCGACAGGGGGAATCTACGAGCAGTACTTC; CDR3 protein: CASSPTGGIYEQYF; clone size: NA; CDR3 length: 14; J gene: TRBJ2-7; V gene: TRBV6-5; D gene: TRBD1
CDR3 DNA: TGTGCCAGTAGTGGAGGAACAGGGTTCTATGGCTACACCTTC; CDR3 protein: CASSGGTGFYGYTF; clone size: NA; CDR3 length: 14; J gene: TRBJ1-2; V gene: TRBV19; D gene: NA
CDR3 DNA: TGTGCCAGCCGGGGTTCGAGGTCTGGCTACACCTTC; CDR3 protein: CASRGSRSGYTF; clone size: NA; CDR3 length: 12; J gene: TRBJ1-2; V gene: TRBV6-5; D gene: NA
CDR3 DNA: TGTGCCAGCAGCTTTGTAGGGGAAACTTTCTTT; CDR3 protein: CASSFVGETFF; clone size: NA; CDR3 length: 11; J gene: TRBJ1-1; V gene: TRBV7-9; D gene: NA
CDR3 DNA: TGTGCCAGCACCGCCCCCGGACTAGCGAGGACAGATACGCAGTATTTT; CDR3 protein: CASTAPGLARTDTQYF; clone size: NA; CDR3 length: 16; J gene: TRBJ2-3; V gene: TRBV5-8; D gene: TRBD2
CDR3 DNA: TGTGCCAGCAGAATGGGACAGGGTAACTACAATGAGCAGTTCTTC; CDR3 protein: CASRMGQGNYNEQFF; clone size: NA; CDR3 length: 15; J gene: TRBJ2-1; V gene: TRBV27; D gene: TRBD1
CDR3 DNA: TGTGCCAGCAGTGAACTTGGGACTAGCGGGCCCACCCAGTACTTC; CDR3 protein: CASSELGTSGPTQYF; clone size: NA; CDR3 length: 15; J gene: TRBJ2-5; V gene: TRBV6-1; D gene: TRBD2
CDR3 DNA: TGTGCCAGCAGTCGGGGACTAGCGGGAGGGATATACAATGAGCAGTTCTTC; CDR3 protein: CASSRGLAGGIYNEQFF; clone size: NA; CDR3 length: 17; J gene: TRBJ2-1; V gene: TRBV9; D gene: TRBD2
CDR3 DNA: TGCAGCGCGGGACAGGGCTCTTACGAGCAGTACTTC; CDR3 protein: CSAGQGSYEQYF; clone size: NA; CDR3 length: 12; J gene: TRBJ2-7; V gene: TRBV29-1; D gene: TRBD1
CDR3 DNA: TGCAGCGTTGAGGGACAGGGGGCGACCGGGGAGCTGTTTTTT; CDR3 protein: CSVEGQGATGELFF; clone size: NA; CDR3 length: 14; J gene: TRBJ2-2; V gene: TRBV29-1; D gene: TRBD1
CDR3 DNA: TGTGCCAGCAATGGCGGCTCGAACACTGAAGCTTTCTTT; CDR3 protein: CASNGGSNTEAFF; clone size: once; CDR3 length: 13; J gene: TRBJ1-1; V gene: TRBV28; D gene: NA
CDR3 DNA: TGCGCCAGCAGCGGACAGGGGATCAGGTACGAGCAGTACTTC; CDR3 protein: CASSGQGIRYEQYF; clone size: once; CDR3 length: 14; J gene: TRBJ2-7; V gene: TRBV5-1; D gene: TRBD1
CDR3 DNA: TGTGCCAGCAGTCTCCTCTGGACATCCTACGAGCAGTACTTC; CDR3 protein: CASSLLWTSYEQYF; clone size: NA; CDR3 length: 14; J gene: TRBJ2-7; V gene: TRBV27; D gene: NA
CDR3 DNA: TGTGCCAGCAGCTTAGTACTAGCGGGAGGCCCCTACAATGAGCAGTTCTTC; CDR3 protein: CASSLVLAGGPYNEQFF; clone size: NA; CDR3 length: 17; J gene: TRBJ2-1; V gene: TRBV11-2; D gene: TRBD2
CDR3 DNA: TGTGCCAGCAGCCAGAGAGCCGGGACAGGGGGCTACGAGCAGTACTTC; CDR3 protein: CASSQRAGTGGYEQYF; clone size: NA; CDR3 length: 16; J gene: TRBJ2-7; V gene: TRBV14; D gene: TRBD1
CDR3 DNA: TGTGCCAGTAGTATAGGACTAGCGGGAGCTGAGCAGTTCTTC; CDR3 protein: CASSIGLAGAEQFF; clone size: NA; CDR3 length: 14; J gene: TRBJ2-1; V gene: TRBV19; D gene: TRBD2
CDR3 DNA: TGTGCCACCCGAGAAGAGCGGGACTATGGCTACACCTTC; CDR3 protein: CATREERDYGYTF; clone size: few; CDR3 length: 13; J gene: TRBJ1-2; V gene: TRBV15; D gene: NA
CDR3 DNA: TGTGCCAGTGGAAGGGGGAGTAACACTGAAGCTTTCTTT; CDR3 protein: CASGRGSNTEAFF; clone size: NA; CDR3 length: 13; J gene: TRBJ1-1; V gene: TRBV6-5; D gene: NA
CDR3 DNA: TGTGCCTGGAGTGTAGCCAGGGGACCCTATAGCAATCAGCCCCAGCATTTT; CDR3 protein: CAWSVARGPYSNQPQHF; clone size: NA; CDR3 length: 17; J gene: TRBJ1-5; V gene: TRBV30; D gene: NA
CDR3 DNA: TGTGCCAGCAGCGTAGGTGGTAGCATCCTCTCCTACGAGCAGTACTTC; CDR3 protein: CASSVGGSILSYEQYF; clone size: NA; CDR3 length: 16; J gene: TRBJ2-7; V gene: TRBV9; D gene: NA
CDR3 DNA: TGTGCCAGCAGTTTGGGAGGGGGATCTGGCTATGGCTACACCTTC; CDR3 protein: CASSLGGGSGYGYTF; clone size: NA; CDR3 length: 15; J gene: TRBJ1-2; V gene: TRBV28; D gene: NA